This T cell receptor beta chain was sequenced in a study of naive and memory T cell subsets. General study points: Each distinct alpha or beta sequence counts as one clonotype. Naive repertoires, especially CD8, held a few larger clonotypes, possibly memory cells re-expressing CD45RA.

This clonotype was counted only a few times. The antigen remains unidentified. Both TRBC1 and TRBC2 were covered by a beta constant-region primer of two equimolar oligonucleotides. The ligated cDNA underwent four PCR rounds using SP2 and nested alpha and beta constant-region primers. The cDNA 3' end received a ligated single-stranded oligonucleotide carrying the SP2 primer and a 12-nucleotide UMI. One entry per CDR3 protein, called by TCRdb with MiXCR from the UMI-ligation and nested PCR reads. Counted here are just over 80,000 distinct CDR3 sequences, around 9% occurring once; the ten biggest clones make up 1.2%. Sequential positive selection took CD4 T cells first, then CD8 T cells. CDR1 and CDR2 from the germline V gene are ENHRY and SYGVKD. Between the trimmed V and J ends, which lost 0 bases and 2 bases, there was a span of 16 bases. CDR3 size: 17 residues.

Source material: naive CD8+ T cells from blood. The TCR originated in a human donor in good health. The rearrangement joins TRBV10-3 to TRBJ1-2; D possibly corresponds to TRBD1 (6 bases). CDR3 coding DNA: TGTGCCATCAGTGAGTCGAAGAGGACAGTCGCGAACTATGGCTACACCTTC. Residues: CAISESKRTVANYGYTF.